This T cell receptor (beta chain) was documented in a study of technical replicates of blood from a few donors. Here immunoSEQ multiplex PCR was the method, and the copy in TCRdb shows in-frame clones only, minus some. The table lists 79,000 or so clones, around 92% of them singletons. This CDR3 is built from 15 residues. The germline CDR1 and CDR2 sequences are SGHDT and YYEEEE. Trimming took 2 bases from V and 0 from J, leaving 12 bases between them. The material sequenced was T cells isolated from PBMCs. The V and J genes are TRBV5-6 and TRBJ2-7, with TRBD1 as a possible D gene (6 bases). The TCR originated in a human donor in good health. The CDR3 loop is CASSFDRWTSYEQYF. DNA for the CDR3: TGTGCCAGCAGCTTCGACAGGTGGACCTCCTACGAGCAGTACTTC. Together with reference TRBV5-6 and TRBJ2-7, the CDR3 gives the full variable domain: DAGVTQSPTHLIKTRGQQVTLRCSPKSGHDTVSWYQQALGQGPQFIFQYYEEEERQRGNFPDRFSGHQFPNYSSELNVNALLLGDSALYLCASSFDRWTSYEQYFGPGTRLTVT.